This entry describes one TCR beta chain. The antigen remains unidentified. The data derive from a study of cytomegalovirus exposure and HLA in healthy donors. Study summary: A previous analysis identified approximately 110 million unique TCR beta sequences derived from 180 million or so T cells. Roughly 85 million unique TCRs from HLA-typed donors made up an early data release. Study-wide results and caveats: Per a later analysis, approximately 16,000 TCR beta sequences showed association with HLA alleles at 0.05 false discovery rate.

It was with 60 Vbeta and 13 Jbeta primers that the PCR ran. TCRdb's table, derived via immunoSEQ multiplex PCR, lists solely in-frame clones and lacks some. This sample's clone table lists roughly 57,000 clones. This CDR3 spans 13 amino acids. V was shortened by 7 bases and J by 6 bases, with 13 bases between the two germline ends. The germline V gene encodes CDR1 LNHDA and CDR2 SQIVND (reference sequence). Sequencing was carried out using PBMCs. The chain uses TRBV19 and TRBJ2-4; TRBD2 is a possible D gene (5 bases). This TCR derives from a man younger than 30 in good health and CMV-seropositive. The CDR3 here is CASKPLEGNIQYF. The CDR3, as DNA: TGTGCCAGTAAACCACTAGAGGGAAACATTCAGTACTTC.